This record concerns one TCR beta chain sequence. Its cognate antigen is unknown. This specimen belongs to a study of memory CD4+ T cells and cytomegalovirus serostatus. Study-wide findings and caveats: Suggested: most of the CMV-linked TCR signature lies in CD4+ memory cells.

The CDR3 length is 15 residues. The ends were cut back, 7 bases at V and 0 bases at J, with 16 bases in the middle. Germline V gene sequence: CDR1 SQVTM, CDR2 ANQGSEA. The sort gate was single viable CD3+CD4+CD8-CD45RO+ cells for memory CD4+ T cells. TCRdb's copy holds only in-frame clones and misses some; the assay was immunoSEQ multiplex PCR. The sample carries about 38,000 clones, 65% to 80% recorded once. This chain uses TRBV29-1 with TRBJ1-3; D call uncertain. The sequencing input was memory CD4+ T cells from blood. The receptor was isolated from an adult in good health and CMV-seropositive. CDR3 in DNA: TGCAGCGCTCAATTGGGGAGTAACTCTGGAAACACCATATATTTT. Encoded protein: CSAQLGSNSGNTIYF.